The rows below give T cell receptor beta chains drawn from one sample of a study of T cells after posttransplantation cyclophosphamide. TCRdb keeps only in-frame clones here, not all; method: immunoSEQ multiplex PCR. In the table there are approximately 50,000 clones, approximately 94% of which are singletons. The sequenced sample consisted of PBMCs. Source of these receptors: a woman aged 30 to 39 in good health and a related stem cell transplant donor. CDR3s include the opening cysteine and the closing phenylalanine or tryptophan. A D gene is named only where the DNA matches it firmly. Only some rows state a clone size, as once, few, many or a class for expanded clones.

v_call	d_call	j_call	clone_size	cdr3_aa	cdr3_nt
TRBV5-5	TRBD2	TRBJ2-3	NA	CTSTVGLAADTQYF	TGTACCAGCACCGTGGGACTAGCGGCAGATACGCAGTATTTT
TRBV7-2	NA	TRBJ2-3	NA	CASRRQPTSTDTQYF	TGTGCCAGCAGAAGACAACCTACCTCCACAGATACGCAGTATTTT
TRBV13	NA	TRBJ2-2	NA	CASSLGRRNTGELFF	TGTGCCAGCAGCTTAGGACGGAGGAACACCGGGGAGCTGTTTTTT
TRBV9	TRBD1	TRBJ2-5	NA	CASSPTGGGETQYF	TGTGCCAGCAGCCCGACAGGGGGCGGGGAGACCCAGTACTTC
TRBV10-2	TRBD1	TRBJ1-1	NA	CASSETGVDAFF	TGCGCCAGCAGTGAGACAGGGGTAGATGCTTTCTTT
TRBV7-3	NA	TRBJ1-1	once	CASSSGPSLGPEAFF	TGTGCCAGCAGCTCAGGGCCGAGTCTGGGGCCTGAAGCTTTCTTT
TRBV19	NA	TRBJ1-2	NA	CASSRAYGYTF	TGTGCCAGTAGTAGGGCTTATGGCTACACCTTC
TRBV10-3	TRBD1	TRBJ1-2	NA	CAISQGASSSSYGYTF	TGTGCCATCAGTCAGGGGGCCTCATCCTCTAGCTATGGCTACACCTTC
TRBV30	NA	TRBJ1-2	NA	CAWTPRGGIGYTF	TGTGCCTGGACACCCCGTGGGGGGATCGGCTACACCTTC
TRBV19	NA	TRBJ1-2	NA	CASSINRVLGYTF	TGTGCCAGTAGTATAAACAGGGTTCTGGGCTACACCTTC
TRBV19	TRBD1	TRBJ2-7	NA	CASKFGQGAYEQYF	TGTGCCAGTAAATTTGGACAGGGGGCCTACGAGCAGTACTTC
TRBV28	NA	TRBJ1-6	NA	CASSLPDSLSHSPLHF	TGTGCCAGCAGTTTGCCAGACAGTTTAAGTCATTCACCCCTCCACTTT
TRBV27	NA	TRBJ2-1	once	CASRMRRRGDNEQFF	TGTGCCAGTCGTATGCGCCGCCGGGGTGATAATGAGCAGTTCTTC
TRBV7-9	TRBD1	TRBJ2-3	NA	CASRSIQGAVTDTQYF	TGTGCCAGCAGATCAATACAGGGGGCTGTGACAGATACGCAGTATTTT
TRBV5-4	TRBD2	TRBJ2-5	NA	CASTWGGSQETQYF	TGTGCCAGCACCTGGGGGGGGTCCCAAGAGACCCAGTACTTC
TRBV27	NA	TRBJ2-2	NA	CASSILPGRNTGELFF	TGTGCCAGCAGTATCCTGCCAGGGCGGAACACCGGGGAGCTGTTTTTT
TRBV6-5	TRBD1	TRBJ1-1	NA	CASSSGGNMNTEAFF	TGTGCCAGCAGTTCAGGGGGGAACATGAACACTGAAGCTTTCTTT
TRBV7-9	NA	TRBJ2-5	NA	CASRPPGGSQETQYF	TGTGCCAGCAGACCACCTGGGGGGTCCCAAGAGACCCAGTACTTC
TRBV16	TRBD1	TRBJ2-7	NA	CASSQGTVSYEQYF	TGTGCCAGCAGCCAAGGGACAGTCTCCTACGAGCAGTACTTC
TRBV5-5	NA	TRBJ2-6	NA	CASSLAISGANVLTF	TGTGCCAGCAGCTTGGCCATTTCTGGGGCCAACGTCCTGACTTTC
TRBV7-9	NA	TRBJ2-3	NA	CASSPIASDTQYF	TGTGCCAGCAGCCCTATAGCTTCAGATACGCAGTATTTT
TRBV28	NA	TRBJ2-6	NA	CASRKRTGANVLTF	TGTGCCAGCAGAAAGAGAACTGGGGCCAACGTCCTGACTTTC
TRBV7-8	NA	TRBJ1-1	NA	CASSPTLPGLRNTEAFF	TGTGCCAGCAGCCCGACGCTCCCCGGGTTAAGGAACACTGAAGCTTTCTTT
TRBV4-3	NA	TRBJ2-1	NA	CASSPGGVSPSYNEQFF	TGCGCCAGCAGCCCGGGGGGCGTATCTCCCTCCTACAATGAGCAGTTCTTC